Following are 21 T cell receptor beta chains from one sample sequenced in a study of blood T cell repertoires in COVID-19. TCRdb keeps only in-frame clones here, not all; method: immunoSEQ multiplex PCR. The sample has about 250,000 clones; 75% to 90% are singletons. Sequencing input: PBMCs or T cells enriched from blood (not recorded which). The receptors shown here come from a woman aged 18-29 years who had recovered from COVID-19.

The CDR3 DNA reads as TGTGCCAGCAGCCAAGGAAGCGGGGGAAGCTCCTACGAGCAGTACTTC. Translation: CASSQGSGGSSYEQYF. The rearrangement uses TRBV3-1 (or the pseudogene TRBV3-2) and TRBJ2-7; 8 bases are a match to TRBD2. Unmatched junction bases numbered 5, after V lost 1 base and J lost 0 bases. The CDR3 totals 16 residues. Germline V gene data show CDR1 as LGHDT and CDR2 as YNNKEL (reference sequence).

This rearrangement joins TRBV27 to TRBJ2-1; TRBD1 matches at 7 bases. The ends lost 6 bases at V and 4 bases at J; junction bases unmatched: 9. This CDR3 comprises 15 residues. CDR1 and CDR2 from the germline V gene are MNHEY and SMNVEV (reference sequence). As DNA, the CDR3 is TGTGCCAGCAGACAAGACAGGGCCCCTTACAATGAGCAGTTCTTC. Protein sequence: CASRQDRAPYNEQFF.

This chain uses TRBV5-4 with TRBJ1-2; possibly TRBD1 for D (6 bases). Germline-derived CDR1 and CDR2 are SGHNT and YYREEE (reference sequence). This CDR3 spans 13 amino acids. Trimming removed 4 bases at V and 7 bases at J, with 14 bases between. CDR3 DNA: TGTGCCAGCAGCCAAGACAGGTTGGCTGGCTACACCTTC. This gives the protein CASSQDRLAGYTF.

This chain connects TRBV7-9 to TRBJ1-2, with TRBD1 identical over 7 bases. Germline V lookup: CDR1 SEHNR, CDR2 FQNEAQ (reference sequence). Trimming removed 5 bases from V and 8 bases from J; junction bases left unmatched: 11. This CDR3 is built from 14 residues. CDR3 protein: CASSLGQVGWGYTF. CDR3 sequence (DNA): TGTGCCAGCAGCCTTGGACAGGTGGGCTGGGGCTACACCTTC.

J is TRBJ1-1 and V is TRBV5-1; TRBD1 aligns across 9 bases. The CDR3 covers 16 residues. With 0 bases clipped from V and 0 bases from J, the junction kept 3 bases outside the gene matches. CDR1 SGHRS and CDR2 YFSETQ come from the germline V gene. CDR3 residues: CASSLVTGGVNTEAFF. CDR3 sequence (DNA): TGCGCCAGCAGCTTGGTTACAGGGGGCGTGAACACTGAAGCTTTCTTT.

V usage is TRBV18 and J usage is TRBJ1-2; 7 positions agree with TRBD1. Germline trimming cut 2 bases from V and 0 bases from J; bases unmatched to any gene: 3. Germline V gene data show CDR1 as KGHSH and CDR2 as LQKENI. CDR3 size: 15 residues. CDR3 bases: TGTGCCAGCTCACCAGCTGGGACAGCTAACTATGGCTACACCTTC. It yields the protein CASSPAGTANYGYTF.

The V call is TRBV2, the J call TRBJ1-1; D is perhaps TRBD1 (5 bases). V lost 2 bases and J 4 bases, leaving 14 bases between the germline ends. CDR1 SNHLY and CDR2 FYNNEI come from the germline V gene. This CDR3 has 15 residues. This chain's CDR3 is CASSESPGMGTEAFF. DNA for the CDR3: TGTGCCAGCAGTGAATCCCCAGGGATGGGCACTGAAGCTTTCTTT.

This clone was observed a handful of times. This sequence joins TRBV7-2 and TRBJ2-1; D is ambiguous. Germline V lookup: CDR1 SGHTA, CDR2 FQGNSA. Trimming pared 5 bases from V and 0 bases from J, leaving 11 bases between. The CDR3 has 15 residues. CDR3 sequence (DNA): TGTGCCAGCAGCCAAGAACAGAGCTCCTACAATGAGCAGTTCTTC. It encodes CASSQEQSSYNEQFF.

This chain links TRBV2 with TRBJ2-5; 9 positions agree with TRBD1. The trim removed 5 bases at V and 2 bases at J, leaving 12 bases unmatched. CDR3 size: 17 residues. Germline V gene data show CDR1 as SNHLY and CDR2 as FYNNEI. This CDR3 is CASSISLTGGIQETQYF. DNA of the CDR3: TGTGCCAGCAGTATTTCGCTGACAGGGGGGATACAAGAGACCCAGTACTTC.

The chain combines TRBV19 with TRBJ1-2; the match to TRBD1 covers 11 bases. V was pared by 1 base and J by 4 bases, with 5 bases of the junction left unmatched. From germline, CDR1 is LNHDA and CDR2 SQIVND (reference sequence). This CDR3 has 16 amino acids. The CDR3 DNA reads TGTGCCAGTAGTATAGCCCCCGGGACAGGGGGCTATGGCTACACCTTC. Translating gives CASSIAPGTGGYGYTF.

The chain has TRBV5-1 and TRBJ2-4; 8 bases fit TRBD1. Looked up from germline, CDR1 is SGHRS and CDR2 is YFSETQ. The CDR3 length is 15 residues. V dropped 4 bases and J dropped 11; count of bases not matched to a gene: 14. This CDR3 is CASSAGPGTGVFQYF. As DNA, the CDR3 is TGCGCCAGCAGCGCGGGTCCGGGGACAGGAGTTTTTCAGTACTTC.

The rearrangement uses TRBV11-2 and TRBJ2-2, with TRBD1 identical over 11 bases. V lost 1 base, J lost 4 bases, and 2 bases stayed unmatched. The CDR3 contains 16 residues. Germline CDR1 is SGHAT and CDR2 is FQNNGV. In DNA form, the CDR3 reads TGTGCCAGCAGCTTAGTCGGGACAGGGGGCACCGGGGAGCTGTTTTTT. Translation: CASSLVGTGGTGELFF.

The rearrangement uses TRBV3-1 (or the pseudogene TRBV3-2) and TRBJ2-1; perhaps TRBD2 as D (6 bases). This CDR3 is built from 15 residues. The V and J ends lost 1 base and 7 bases respectively, with 14 bases between them. The germline CDR1 and CDR2 sequences are LGHDT and YNNKEL (reference sequence). The CDR3 nucleotides are TGTGCCAGCAGCCAAGCCTGGGAGGTGGGAAATGAGCAGTTCTTC. It encodes CASSQAWEVGNEQFF.

This clone has only a few counts. The CDR3 spells CASRGRGYEQYF. In nucleotides, the CDR3 is TGTGCCAGCAGAGGCAGGGGGTACGAGCAGTACTTC. The chain combines TRBV2 with TRBJ2-7, with 7 bases matching TRBD1. With V trimmed by 6 bases and J by 4 bases, 3 bases remained unmatched. CDR1 and CDR2 from the germline V gene are SNHLY and FYNNEI. The CDR3 length is 12 residues.

The chain carries TRBV21-1 and TRBJ2-4; the table's D gene call, TRBD2, was not cross checked with the DNA. TRBV21-1 is termed a pseudogene. The CDR3 loop spans 16 amino acids. The CDR3 nucleotides are TGTGCCAGCAGCGAAAAGGGCGGGGTTACCAAAAACATTCAGTACTTC. It yields the protein CASSEKGGVTKNIQYF.

Here the CDR3 reads CASSLGQGNINEQYF. CDR3 coding DNA: TGCGCCAGCAGCTTGGGGCAGGGGAATATTAACGAGCAGTACTTC. The chain combines TRBV5-1 with TRBJ2-7; perhaps TRBD1 as D (6 bases). The CDR3 contains 15 residues. V lost 0 bases to trimming and J lost 5 bases, with 15 bases between them. Germline CDR1 is SGHRS and CDR2 is YFSETQ.

The chain is built from TRBV5-1 and TRBJ2-7; D perhaps matches TRBD2 (7 bases). The ends were cut back, 7 bases at V and 0 bases at J, with 17 bases in the middle. The CDR3 spans 15 residues. The germline V gene has CDR1 SGHRS and CDR2 YFSETQ. CDR3 bases: TGCGCCAGCGGGGATGGCGGGGGCCCCTCCTACGAGCAGTACTTC. Its translation: CASGDGGGPSYEQYF.

The V gene is TRBV2, the J gene TRBJ1-6, with D possibly matching TRBD1 (6 bases). The CDR3 extends over 15 amino acids. Looked up from germline, CDR1 is SNHLY and CDR2 is FYNNEI. V lost 5 bases to trimming and J lost 10 bases, with 18 bases between them. The CDR3 region is CASSPTDSTGSPLHF. In nucleotides, the CDR3 is TGTGCCAGCAGTCCTACAGACAGCACAGGGTCACCCCTCCACTTT.

The V call is TRBV4-2, the J call TRBJ1-1; D not resolved. V dropped 1 base and J dropped 1 base, with 13 bases sitting between them. Germline V CDR1 and CDR2: LGHNA, YNFKEQ. This CDR3 comprises 16 residues. CDR3 in amino acids: CASSQVSLRPNTEAFF. CDR3 DNA: TGTGCCAGCAGCCAAGTATCTCTCAGGCCGAACACTGAAGCTTTCTTT.

This chain joins TRBV7-3 and TRBJ2-2, with D possibly TRBD1 on 6 matching bases. Germline V gives CDR1 SGHTA, CDR2 FQGTGA. V shed 6 bases and J shed 4 bases, with 15 bases lying between them. The CDR3 loop spans 15 amino acids. This CDR3 reads CASSSLGAGTGELFF. In DNA, the CDR3 is TGTGCCAGCAGTTCCCTGGGGGCGGGCACCGGGGAGCTGTTTTTT.

This chain uses TRBV28 with TRBJ1-1; possibly TRBD1 for D (5 bases). The CDR3 spans 15 residues. The V end lost 4 bases, the J end lost 1 base, and 13 bases lay between the germline ends. Germline values: CDR1 MDHEN, CDR2 SYDVKM. The CDR3 sequence is CASSYTGPPNTEAFF. The CDR3 DNA reads as TGTGCCAGCAGTTATACAGGACCCCCGAACACTGAAGCTTTCTTT.